The present TCR beta chain was sequenced within a study of cytomegalovirus exposure and HLA in healthy donors. Study-level results: Analyzed later, most CMV-associated TCR beta chains appeared HLA-restricted. Exclusion as indistinguishable affected some V segments, including TRBV6-2 and TRBV6-3. With DRB1 most and HLA-C fewest, TCR association rates differed between HLA loci in a later analysis.

A remark on this clone: Its specificity is not known.

13 Jbeta primers and 60 Vbeta primers were used for the PCR. The data were produced by immunoSEQ multiplex PCR, yet TCRdb's version contains in-frame clones alone and is incomplete. The sample contains about 130,000 clones, 70% to 85% of which appear only once. Trimming took 1 base from V and 0 from J, leaving 13 bases between them. The germline V gene encodes CDR1 LNHNV and CDR2 YYDKDF (reference sequence). This CDR3 comprises 17 residues. The chain is built from TRBV15 and TRBJ1-5; possibly TRBD1 for D (5 bases). The sample taken for sequencing was PBMCs. This clonotype was obtained from a boy between 2 and 15 years old in good health and CMV-seronegative. The CDR3 bases are TGTGCCACCAGCAGAGTTGGGACTGATTATAGCAATCAGCCCCAGCATTTT. Encoded protein: CATSRVGTDYSNQPQHF.